A single sample gave rise to the 19 T cell receptor beta chains below, sequenced in a study of technical replicates of blood from several donors. Method: immunoSEQ multiplex PCR; TCRdb's copy keeps in-frame clones and lacks some. The sample has approximately 60,000 clones, around 87% seen once; the top ten hold roughly 5%. Sequencing used PBMCs. These receptors came from a human donor in good health. Some clones in this sample may be carry-over from other donors' samples.

The chain recombines TRBV7-2 with TRBJ2-5; TRBD1 aligns across 8 bases. The V gene end was trimmed by 5 bases and the J gene end by 1 base; junction bases not matched to a gene: 6. The CDR3 is made up of 15 amino acids. Germline V gene sequence: CDR1 SGHTA, CDR2 FQGNSA. In DNA form, the CDR3 reads TGTGCCAGCAGCAAACGGACAGGGCCCCAAGAGACCCAGTACTTC. The encoded protein is CASSKRTGPQETQYF.

This clone was found once. V and J are TRBV7-2 and TRBJ1-2, with unresolved D. Trimming took 4 bases from V and 0 from J, leaving 15 bases between them. The CDR3 has 16 residues. Germline CDR1 reads SGHTA; CDR2 reads FQGNSA. The CDR3 loop is CASSWGGGGANYGYTF. The CDR3, as DNA: TGTGCCAGCAGCTGGGGAGGAGGCGGGGCTAACTATGGCTACACCTTC.

This rearrangement joins TRBV6-1 to TRBJ1-5; TRBD1 agrees at 8 bases. The J segment lost 6 bases and the V segment lost 7 bases, leaving 11 bases of the junction unmatched. CDR1 is MNHNS and CDR2 is SASEGT in the germline V gene. The CDR3 is 15 amino acids. The CDR3 bases are TGTGCCAGCACAACCGGGACAGGCGCCTTTCAGCCCCAGCATTTT. It is translated as CASTTGTGAFQPQHF.

V and J are TRBV5-6 and TRBJ2-2, with TRBD2 matching over 9 bases. This CDR3 is 14 amino acids long. Germline-derived CDR1 and CDR2 are SGHDT and YYEEEE. Trimming removed 6 bases from V and 6 bases from J; junction bases left unmatched: 6. This chain's CDR3 is CASTLAGAAGELFF. The CDR3 nucleotides are TGTGCCAGCACCTTAGCGGGAGCGGCCGGGGAGCTGTTTTTT.

CDR3 DNA sequence: TGTGCCTGGAGTCCAGGGATCGCTAATTCACCCCTCCACTTT. The encoded protein is CAWSPGIANSPLHF. V and J are TRBV30 and TRBJ1-6; perhaps TRBD1 as D (5 bases). Trimming removed 2 bases at V and 6 bases at J, with 11 bases between. The germline V gene has CDR1 GTSNPN and CDR2 SVGIG (reference sequence). The CDR3 covers 14 residues. Drawing the rest from reference TRBV30 and TRBJ1-6, the complete variable domain is SQTIHQWPATLVQPVGSPLSLECTVEGTSNPNLYWYRQAAGRGLQLLFYSVGIGQISSEVPQNLSASRPQDRQFILSSKKLLLSDSGFYLCAWSPGIANSPLHFGNGTRLTVT.

The chain employs TRBV7-6 and TRBJ1-5; no reliable D call. The CDR3 runs 13 residues. Trimming left V 5 bases short and J 4 bases short, with 9 bases between. Germline V gives CDR1 SGHVS, CDR2 FNYEAQ. In nucleotides, the CDR3 is TGTGCCAGCAGCCCACGGGAGAATCAGCCCCAGCATTTT. Amino acids: CASSPRENQPQHF.

This sequence joins TRBV4-2 and TRBJ2-3; 9 positions match TRBD2. The trim removed 0 bases at V and 7 bases at J, leaving 11 bases unmatched. Germline CDR1 reads LGHNA; CDR2 reads YNFKEQ. CDR3 length: 17 amino acids. For the CDR3, the DNA is TGTGCCAGCAGCCAAGATAGTCTAGCGGGGATCGTCAATACGCAGTATTTT. It encodes CASSQDSLAGIVNTQYF.

This clone has a handful of counts. The gene calls are TRBV5-1 and TRBJ2-3, with 8 bases identical to TRBD2. Germline CDR1 reads SGHRS; CDR2 reads YFSETQ. The V and J ends lost 2 bases and 5 bases, in that order; junction bases with no gene match: 4. The CDR3 spans 14 residues. DNA for the CDR3: TGCGCCAGCAGCTTCGGGGGGGCTGGAGATACGCAGTATTTT. This sequence encodes CASSFGGAGDTQYF.

This clone was detected only a few times. V gene TRBV7-6 combines with J gene TRBJ2-3, with 12 bases aligning to TRBD2. This CDR3 region has 17 residues. Germline values: CDR1 SGHVS, CDR2 FNYEAQ. Germline trimming cut 2 bases from V and 2 bases from J; bases unmatched to any gene: 5. The CDR3 nucleotides read TGTGCCAGCAGCTTACGACTAGCGGGGGAGATCACAGATACGCAGTATTTT. This gives the protein CASSLRLAGEITDTQYF.

The chain employs TRBV6-5 and TRBJ2-7; D is undetermined. There are 14 residues in the CDR3. Trimming removed 2 bases at V and 7 bases at J, with 15 bases between. The germline V gene encodes CDR1 MNHEY and CDR2 SVGAGI. CDR3 sequence (DNA): TGTGCCAGCAGTTACCACCCCAAAGCCGTGGAGCAGTACTTC. Protein product: CASSYHPKAVEQYF.

The V gene is TRBV4-3, the J gene TRBJ1-1; D is uncertain. The V end lost 6 bases, the J end lost 1 base, and 12 bases lay between the germline ends. CDR3 size: 14 residues. Germline V gene data show CDR1 as LGHNA and CDR2 as YSLEER. CDR3 nucleotide sequence: TGCGCCAGCAGGCAAACGGGGAGGAACACTGAAGCTTTCTTT. The encoded protein is CASRQTGRNTEAFF.

The V call is TRBV12-5, the J call TRBJ2-7, with TRBD2 matching over 11 bases. CDR1 and CDR2 (germline): LGHNT, FRNRAP. The CDR3 runs 15 residues. V was clipped by 9 bases and J by 6 bases; unmatched bases: 13. The CDR3 is CASGPSLAGGSEQYF. The CDR3 DNA sequence: TGTGCTAGCGGTCCCTCTTTAGCGGGAGGGTCCGAGCAGTACTTC.

The chain employs TRBV4-3 and TRBJ1-2; D uncertain. The CDR3 is 15 amino acids. V shed 0 bases and J shed 6 bases, with 14 bases lying between them. Germline CDR1 LGHNA, CDR2 YSLEER. The chain's CDR3 is CASSQDRLRSDGYTF. In DNA form, the CDR3 reads TGCGCCAGCAGCCAAGATAGGTTGAGGAGCGATGGCTACACCTTC.

J is TRBJ2-5 and V is TRBV5-8; 8 nucleotides line up with TRBD1. The length of the CDR3 is 16 residues. V dropped 4 bases and J dropped 2; count of bases not matched to a gene: 10. The germline gives CDR1 SGHTS, CDR2 YDEGEE. The CDR3 spells CASSMGQEKPQETQYF. CDR3 sequence (DNA): TGTGCCAGCAGCATGGGACAGGAAAAACCACAAGAGACCCAGTACTTC.

The rearrangement links TRBV19 to TRBJ1-3; TRBD1 might be the D (5 bases). Trimming stripped 3 bases from V and 3 bases from J, with 6 bases between. CDR1 is LNHDA and CDR2 is SQIVND in the germline V gene (reference sequence). The CDR3 has 13 amino acids. The CDR3 loop reads CASSIQGGNTIYF. The CDR3 DNA follows: TGTGCCAGTAGTATCCAGGGTGGAAACACCATATATTTT.

The rearrangement uses TRBV7-3 and TRBJ2-1, with TRBD2 identical over 11 bases. With V trimmed by 5 bases and J by 4 bases, 4 bases remained unmatched. CDR3 length: 15 amino acids. Germline CDR1 is SGHTA and CDR2 is FQGTGA. The CDR3 spells CASSPGLADYNEQFF. The CDR3 coding sequence is TGTGCCAGCAGCCCGGGACTAGCGGATTACAATGAGCAGTTCTTC.

The J gene is TRBJ1-4, the V gene TRBV5-1, with D uncertain. The CDR3 length is 14 residues. Germline lookup yields CDR1 SGHRS and CDR2 YFSETQ. Trimming removed 0 bases from V and 4 bases from J, with 7 bases in between. Here the CDR3 DNA reads TGCGCCAGCAGCTTGGGGGCTAATAATGAAAAACTGTTTTTT. Its translation is CASSLGANNEKLFF.

The gene calls are TRBV5-6 and TRBJ1-2; 7 nucleotides line up with TRBD1. Germline V gene data show CDR1 as SGHDT and CDR2 as YYEEEE. The V gene end was trimmed by 2 bases and the J gene end by 4 bases; junction bases not matched to a gene: 14. The CDR3 contains 17 residues. CDR3 sequence: CASSFWGGQGGGYGYTF. The DNA of the CDR3 is TGTGCCAGCAGCTTTTGGGGAGGCCAGGGGGGTGGCTATGGCTACACCTTC.

V gene TRBV19 combines with J gene TRBJ2-2, with a weak D call TRBD1 (5 bases). The CDR3 totals 13 residues. CDR1 and CDR2 (germline): LNHDA, SQIVND (reference sequence). V lost 11 bases and J 4 bases, leaving 14 bases between the germline ends. CDR3 region: CACFRAVTGELFF. The CDR3 DNA reads TGTGCCTGTTTCAGGGCGGTCACCGGGGAGCTGTTTTTT.